This record looks at one TCR beta chain sequence and its context. The antigen is unknown. The data derive from a study of shared clonotypes between healthy human individuals. Study-wide results and caveats: Larger estimated richness was generally seen in naive subsets than in memory subsets. Only blood was sampled; tissue repertoires likely differ. Having only a few donors restricted how much genetic and exposure-history diversity was captured.

The method was immunoSEQ multiplex PCR; TCRdb's version includes in-frame clones alone and lacks a portion of them. This sample has 1.4 million to 1.5 million clones, with around 97% found just once. Trimming cost V 2 bases and J 6 bases, with 9 bases left between them. CDR3 length: 12 amino acids. Per the germline V gene, CDR1 is SGHRS and CDR2 is YFSETQ. The specimen sequenced was naive CD4+ T cells sorted from blood. Described subset: CD45RA+ positively selected. The source of this sequence is a man aged 30 to 45 in good health. This chain uses TRBV5-1 with TRBJ2-7; weak D call: TRBD1 (5 bases). The CDR3 DNA is TGCGCCAGCAGCTTCACAGGTTCCGAGCAGTACTTC. Translation: CASSFTGSEQYF.